These T cell receptor beta chains were read from a single sample in a study of CD8+ T cells in alopecia areata. Generated by immunoSEQ multiplex PCR, the TCRdb table keeps only in-frame clones and is missing some. The data contain 90,000 to 100,000 clones, roughly three fifths of them singletons. The sequenced sample was CD8+ T cells sorted from blood, obtained at week 4, from a patient treated with tofacitinib. All receptors come from a human donor with alopecia areata. Each CDR3 is given with its conserved first and last residue. A D gene is named only where the DNA matches it firmly. Expanded clones get a size class; other rows say once, few or many, or leave the size out.

CASSFYGNQPQHF TGTGCCAGCAGCTTTTACGGAAATCAGCCCCAGCATTTT NA NA TRBJ1-5 TRBV5-6
CASSPIPQGLDTEAFF TGTGCCAGCAGTCCCATCCCCCAGGGGTTGGACACTGAAGCTTTCTTT NA few TRBJ1-1 TRBV27
CASSGGQGSTEAFF TGTGCCAGCAGCGGCGGACAGGGGAGCACTGAAGCTTTCTTT TRBD1 NA TRBJ1-1 TRBV5-6
CASSIGTSSYEQYF TGTGCCAGTAGTATAGGGACTAGCAGCTACGAGCAGTACTTC TRBD2 NA TRBJ2-7 TRBV19
CASSLGLAGDETQYF TGTGCCAGCAGCTTAGGACTAGCGGGAGACGAGACCCAGTACTTC TRBD2 NA TRBJ2-5 TRBV5-4
CASSSRRGRYTDTQYF TGTGCCAGCAGTTCCCGACGGGGAAGATACACAGATACGCAGTATTTT NA many TRBJ2-3 TRBV28
CASRPGTRYGYTF TGTGCCAGCAGGCCCGGGACTCGTTATGGCTACACCTTC NA NA TRBJ1-2 TRBV25-1
CASSLATGVDTEAFF TGTGCCAGCAGCTTAGCCACAGGGGTGGACACTGAAGCTTTCTTT TRBD1 NA TRBJ1-1 TRBV7-2
CASSLRGGHYEQYF TGTGCCAGCAGTTTGCGAGGGGGCCACTACGAGCAGTACTTC TRBD1 few TRBJ2-7 TRBV27
CSVERGYTDTQYF TGCAGCGTAGAGCGGGGATACACAGATACGCAGTATTTT TRBD2 NA TRBJ2-3 TRBV29-1
CASSFGAGHYQETQYF TGTGCCAGCAGCTTTGGGGCGGGACACTACCAAGAGACCCAGTACTTC NA once TRBJ2-5 TRBV7-6
CASSMSGTGGYEQYF TGTGCCAGTAGTATGTCCGGGACAGGGGGCTACGAGCAGTACTTC TRBD1 NA TRBJ2-7 TRBV19
CASSHPERGEETQYF TGTGCCAGCAGTCATCCCGAACGGGGAGAAGAGACCCAGTACTTC NA NA TRBJ2-5 TRBV7-8
CASSLWDRVDEQYF TGTGCCAGCAGCTTATGGGACAGGGTCGACGAGCAGTACTTC TRBD1 NA TRBJ2-7 TRBV7-3
CSARGGQGFTYEQYF TGCAGCGCCCGAGGGGGACAGGGGTTTACCTACGAGCAGTACTTC TRBD1 few TRBJ2-7 TRBV29-1
CATETSGKYNEQFF TGTGCCACTGAGACTAGCGGAAAATACAATGAGCAGTTCTTC TRBD2 few TRBJ2-1 TRBV19
CASSLHRDGGDGYTF TGCGCCAGCAGCTTACACCGGGACGGTGGTGATGGCTACACCTTC NA once TRBJ1-2 TRBV4-1